This TCR beta chain was profiled in a study of human T cells and chemical hapten exposure. Per the germline V gene, CDR1 is SNHLY and CDR2 is FYNNEI. The length of the CDR3 is 15 residues. Trimming pared 0 bases from V and 0 bases from J, leaving 5 bases between. Unfractionated whole blood was the source from which total RNA was extracted. This clonotype was counted a few times. Using its own MiXCR run on the 5' RACE reads, TCRdb lists one record per CDR3 protein. The sample comprises approximately 81,000 distinct CDR3 sequences, less than 9.5% of which are singletons, and around 2.3% rests with the top ten.

The rearrangement links TRBV2 to TRBJ2-2, with D uncertain. The origin of this receptor is a male donor in good health. The CDR3 region is CASSEAGSNTGELFF. In DNA, the CDR3 is TGTGCCAGCAGTGAAGCAGGTTCGAACACCGGGGAGCTGTTTTTT.